This TCR beta chain was recorded in a study of lymphopenia after photon versus proton radiotherapy. General observations from the study: Post-nadir TCR diversity decline inversely tracked overall survival among those who died. Photon-treated patients lost naive T cells and TCR diversity; proton-treated stayed stable. After the lymphocyte nadir, photon-treated repertoires showed oligoclonal expansion, especially of CD8+ Temra cells.

Using immunoSEQ multiplex PCR, the repertoire was profiled, and TCRdb retains in-frame clones only, with some absent. The sample records 150,000 to 200,000 clones, 88% being singletons. A word on this clone: The antigen remains undetermined.

The sample in question was peripheral blood, obtained from a patient treated with photon-based radiotherapy. This TCR came from a man aged 45-65 years with gastric cancer.

The DNA of the CDR3 is TGTGCCAGCAGTTTACAACCGGGACCGAACACTGAAGCTTTCTTT. Translated, it gives CASSLQPGPNTEAFF. The gene calls are TRBV6-6 and TRBJ1-1, with D tentatively TRBD1 (5 bases). Trimming took off 4 bases at V and 1 base at J, with 13 bases between the two ends. This CDR3 has 15 amino acids. Germline values: CDR1 MNHNY, CDR2 SVGAGI (reference sequence).